This is a list of T cell receptor beta chains from one sample in a study of regulatory T cells in long-lasting Graves disease. Using its own MiXCR run on the multiplex PCR reads, TCRdb lists one record per CDR3 protein. This table holds some 450,000 distinct CDR3 sequences, around a quarter found once. This material consisted of peripheral blood mononuclear cells (PBMCs), taken when the disease was refractory, from a patient treated with antithyroid drugs. The receptors were sampled from a female donor with Graves disease. The CDR3 runs from the conserved cysteine through the conserved F or W. Fields, in order: J gene, V gene, D gene, clone size, CDR3 DNA, CDR3 protein. A D gene is named only where the DNA matches it firmly. Where a row states a size, it is once, few, many or the class of an expanded clone; other rows omit it.

J: TRBJ1-6; V: TRBV5-6; D: TRBD1; size: .; DNA: TGTGCCAGCAGGGGAAGGGGACAGGGGATCAATTCACCCCTCCACTTT; CDR3: CASRGRGQGINSPLHF
J: TRBJ2-7; V: TRBV9; D: .; size: few; DNA: TGTGCCAGCAGCGTAGGGGGATCGACCGAGCAGTACTTC; CDR3: CASSVGGSTEQYF
J: TRBJ2-7; V: TRBV18; D: .; size: few; DNA: TGTGCCAGCTCACCAATGGGACAAGCCACTCCTTACGAGCAGTACTTC; CDR3: CASSPMGQATPYEQYF
J: TRBJ2-1; V: TRBV6-1; D: .; size: .; DNA: TGTGCCAGCACTCAGCGGAGTCCGTACAATGAGCAGTTCTTC; CDR3: CASTQRSPYNEQFF
J: TRBJ2-2; V: TRBV7-3; D: TRBD1; size: .; DNA: TGTGCCAGCAGCTTAGAACGGGACAGGAACACCGGGGAGCTGTTTTTT; CDR3: CASSLERDRNTGELFF
J: TRBJ2-7; V: TRBV28; D: .; size: many; DNA: TGTGCCAGCAGAGGGGAGGGGGGAGGTCGCGAGCAGTACTTC; CDR3: CASRGEGGGREQYF
J: TRBJ2-2; V: TRBV13; D: TRBD2; size: few; DNA: TGTGCCAGCAGCGGCCGACTAGCGGGAGGCTCCGCCGGGGAGCTGTTTTTT; CDR3: CASSGRLAGGSAGELFF
J: TRBJ1-1; V: TRBV20-1; D: .; size: few; DNA: TGCAGTGCTAGAGATCAAGGCAGGGGCATGAACACTGAAGCTTTCTTT; CDR3: CSARDQGRGMNTEAFF
J: TRBJ1-5; V: TRBV18; D: .; size: .; DNA: TGTGCCAGCTCACCCGGGGGTCCTCCCGAGCCCCAGCATTTT; CDR3: CASSPGGPPEPQHF
J: TRBJ1-1; V: TRBV5-1; D: .; size: .; DNA: TGCGCCAGCAGGTCCGATTGGGGAAGGAACACTGAAGCTTTCTTT; CDR3: CASRSDWGRNTEAFF
J: TRBJ1-2; V: TRBV6-1; D: TRBD1; size: .; DNA: TGTGCCAGCAGTGGACAGGGGGCGGGTCATAGTATCTACACCTTC; CDR3: CASSGQGAGHSIYTF
J: TRBJ1-2; V: TRBV12-3/TRBV12-4; D: .; size: .; DNA: TGTGCCAGCAACTGGGGGGGGGAGTACTATGGCTACACCTTC; CDR3: CASNWGGEYYGYTF
J: TRBJ1-2; V: TRBV28; D: .; size: many; DNA: TGTGCCAGCAGTCAAACCCACGGGGCCAGGGTGTCCGGCTACACCTTC; CDR3: CASSQTHGARVSGYTF
J: TRBJ1-5; V: TRBV6-2/TRBV6-3; D: .; size: many; DNA: TGTGCCAGCAGTTACCGGGGGTTTAGCAATCAGCCCCAGCATTTT; CDR3: CASSYRGFSNQPQHF
J: TRBJ2-7; V: TRBV15; D: .; size: .; DNA: TGTGCCACCAGTCGAGGGCTGGAGTCCGAGCAGTACTTC; CDR3: CATSRGLESEQYF
J: TRBJ2-7; V: TRBV12-3/TRBV12-4; D: .; size: many; DNA: TGTGCCAGCAGTTGGGGGTCAATGGCCTACGAGCAGTACTTC; CDR3: CASSWGSMAYEQYF
J: TRBJ2-5; V: TRBV10-3; D: TRBD1; size: many; DNA: TGTGCCACCTCAGTCACAGGGGATAGGGAAGAGACCCAGTACTTC; CDR3: CATSVTGDREETQYF
J: TRBJ1-2; V: TRBV2; D: .; size: many; DNA: TGTGCCAGCAGTGAGCAGGGCTCCTATGGCTACACCTTC; CDR3: CASSEQGSYGYTF
J: TRBJ2-5; V: TRBV3-1; D: .; size: .; DNA: TGTGCCAGCACCCCGAGGGGGGGAGAGACCCAGTACTTC; CDR3: CASTPRGGETQYF
J: TRBJ2-7; V: TRBV7-2; D: .; size: .; DNA: TGTGCCAGCACCCCTATCGGGGGATCCTACGAGCAGTACTTC; CDR3: CASTPIGGSYEQYF
J: TRBJ2-2; V: TRBV6-1; D: .; size: .; DNA: TGTGCCAGCAGGCCCGAGGGATCCGGCACCGGGGAGCTGTTTTTT; CDR3: CASRPEGSGTGELFF
J: TRBJ2-3; V: TRBV24-1; D: .; size: .; DNA: TGTGCCACCGGGAGGGACATCACAGATACGCAGTATTTT; CDR3: CATGRDITDTQYF
J: TRBJ2-7; V: TRBV7-2; D: TRBD2; size: many; DNA: TGTGCCAGCAGCTTAGCGCTTGGACTAGCGGGAGGACTGTGGTACTTC; CDR3: CASSLALGLAGGLWYF
J: TRBJ2-7; V: TRBV20-1; D: .; size: many; DNA: TGCAGTGCTCAGACAGTTCCCGCCTACGAGCAGTACTTC; CDR3: CSAQTVPAYEQYF
J: TRBJ1-1; V: TRBV5-6; D: .; size: many; DNA: TGTGCCAGCAGCTTCTGGAACACTGAAGCTTTCTTT; CDR3: CASSFWNTEAFF
J: TRBJ2-7; V: TRBV20-1; D: .; size: few; DNA: TGCAGTGCTAGCGTTCCGCGGGCTGCGCAGTACTTC; CDR3: CSASVPRAAQYF
J: TRBJ1-1; V: TRBV5-1; D: TRBD1; size: few; DNA: TGCGCCAGCACCTTAGGAGACAGGGCTGAAGCTTTCTTT; CDR3: CASTLGDRAEAFF
J: TRBJ1-2; V: TRBV5-1; D: TRBD1; size: few; DNA: TGCGCCAGCAGCTCGTCCGACAGGGGGCAAGGCTACACCTTC; CDR3: CASSSSDRGQGYTF
J: TRBJ1-5; V: TRBV20-1; D: .; size: .; DNA: TGCAGTGCCAAACGTAGGGGCTATAGCAATCAGCCCCAGCATTTT; CDR3: CSAKRRGYSNQPQHF
J: TRBJ2-7; V: TRBV12-3/TRBV12-4; D: .; size: many; DNA: TGTGCCAGCAGTTACTCGAACTTGGGGGGTCTCGACGAGCAGTACTTC; CDR3: CASSYSNLGGLDEQYF
J: TRBJ1-4; V: TRBV27; D: .; size: .; DNA: TGTGCCAGCACCCCCGGTCGGGGTGAAAAACTGTTTTTT; CDR3: CASTPGRGEKLFF
J: TRBJ2-7; V: TRBV7-2; D: .; size: .; DNA: TGTGCCAGCAGCCCTGGCGGGACTCGAAACTACGAGCAGTACTTC; CDR3: CASSPGGTRNYEQYF
J: TRBJ1-5; V: TRBV7-2; D: .; size: many; DNA: TGTGCCAGCAGCAGCCGCAATAGCAATCAGCCCCAGCATTTT; CDR3: CASSSRNSNQPQHF
J: TRBJ2-7; V: TRBV7-9; D: TRBD2; size: .; DNA: TGTGCCAGCAGCTCCTACTCCGGACTAGCGGGAACCTACGAGCAGCACTTC; CDR3: CASSSYSGLAGTYEQHF
J: TRBJ1-4; V: TRBV20-1; D: .; size: once; DNA: TGCAGTGCTAGATCCGGGACATCACTGCGGAATGAAAAACTGTTTTTT; CDR3: CSARSGTSLRNEKLFF
J: TRBJ2-7; V: TRBV28; D: .; size: many; DNA: TGTGCCAGCAGCCCCGAGACGGGGGTAGGGTTCGAGCAGTACTTC; CDR3: CASSPETGVGFEQYF
J: TRBJ2-5; V: TRBV12-3/TRBV12-4; D: .; size: many; DNA: TGTGCCAGCAGGGTAGGGGTTATAGGAGAGACCCAGTACTTC; CDR3: CASRVGVIGETQYF
J: TRBJ1-1; V: TRBV30; D: .; size: .; DNA: TGTGCCTGGAGCCCCGGGGGGGGAAACACTGAAGCTTTCTTT; CDR3: CAWSPGGGNTEAFF
J: TRBJ1-6; V: TRBV19; D: .; size: once; DNA: TGTGCCAGTAGCCCGTCAACAGGGACCAATTCACCCCTCCACTTT; CDR3: CASSPSTGTNSPLHF
J: TRBJ2-3; V: TRBV28; D: .; size: .; DNA: TGTGCCAGCAGTTTAGGGGCCTTGGCTAGCTCGGGCACAGATACGCAGTATTTT; CDR3: CASSLGALASSGTDTQYF
J: TRBJ1-1; V: TRBV28; D: .; size: many; DNA: TGTGCCAGCAGTGCGCCAGAGAACACTGAAGCTTTCTTT; CDR3: CASSAPENTEAFF
J: TRBJ1-6; V: TRBV20-1; D: TRBD1; size: .; DNA: TGCAGTGGGAAACAGGGGGTCCTCCTCCACTTT; CDR3: CSGKQGVLLHF
J: TRBJ2-7; V: TRBV20-1; D: .; size: many; DNA: TGCAGTGCTAGGGCGAAATCCTACGAGCAGTACTTC; CDR3: CSARAKSYEQYF
J: TRBJ1-4; V: TRBV18; D: TRBD1; size: few; DNA: TGTGCCAGCTCACTCGAAACAGGGGGCGATTCTGAAAAACTGTTTTTT; CDR3: CASSLETGGDSEKLFF
J: TRBJ1-5; V: TRBV7-2; D: .; size: many; DNA: TGTGCCAGCAGCTTAGTGGCAGCCAACAATCAGCCCCAGCATTTT; CDR3: CASSLVAANNQPQHF
J: TRBJ1-5; V: TRBV18; D: .; size: many; DNA: TGTGCCAGCAGTCCCGACAGGAATCAGCCCCAGCATTTT; CDR3: CASSPDRNQPQHF
J: TRBJ1-1; V: TRBV29-1; D: TRBD1; size: .; DNA: TGCAGCGTGAAAACAGGGGGAGGCACTGAAGCTTTCTTT; CDR3: CSVKTGGGTEAFF
J: TRBJ1-4; V: TRBV7-2; D: .; size: few; DNA: TGTGCCAGCAGCTTAGGAGGGTTCAATGAAAAACTGTTTTTT; CDR3: CASSLGGFNEKLFF
J: TRBJ2-5; V: TRBV29-1; D: TRBD1; size: few; DNA: TGCAGCGTGGCCGGGACAGTGATACAAGAGACCCAGTACTTC; CDR3: CSVAGTVIQETQYF
J: TRBJ2-4; V: TRBV15; D: .; size: .; DNA: TGTGCCACCAGCAGAGTAGTCGGGACCCTAGCCAAAAACATTCAGTACTTC; CDR3: CATSRVVGTLAKNIQYF
J: TRBJ2-7; V: TRBV10-3; D: TRBD1; size: many; DNA: TGTGCCATCAGTAAGACAGGGGGCCACGAGCAGTACTTC; CDR3: CAISKTGGHEQYF
J: TRBJ1-1; V: TRBV28; D: .; size: many; DNA: TGTGCCAGCAGTTTACCCGGAGATGAAGCTTTCTTT; CDR3: CASSLPGDEAFF
J: TRBJ2-2; V: TRBV7-9; D: .; size: .; DNA: TGTGCCAGCAGCTTAGCCGACGACTCCCGGGAGCTGTTTTTT; CDR3: CASSLADDSRELFF
J: TRBJ1-5; V: TRBV4-1; D: .; size: .; DNA: TGCGCCAGCAGCCAAGTGACAGGCAATCAGCCCCAGCATTTT; CDR3: CASSQVTGNQPQHF